The source of this T cell receptor beta chain is a study of T cells expressing NK-cell markers. Study context: Sorted CD3+CD56-NKG2C+, CD3+CD56+NKG2C+ and CD3+CD56+NKG2C- T cells supplied the TCR beta repertoires.

Reprocessing the 5' RACE reads, TCRdb reports a single entry for every CDR3 protein and omits DNA. The listing contains roughly 350,000 distinct CDR3 sequences. The CDR3 sequence is 15 residues long. Germline CDR1 MNHNS, CDR2 SASEGT. The chain is built from TRBV6-1 and TRBJ2-1; without DNA, the TCRdb call of TRBD2 cannot be checked. Sequences were obtained from blood T cells: a sorted CD56 or NKG2C T cell subset, CD4+ or CD8+ T cells, or bulk PBMC T cells (not recorded which). This receptor was taken from a man aged 18-70 years in good health. CDR3 in amino acids: CASSAIAGGKNEQFF.